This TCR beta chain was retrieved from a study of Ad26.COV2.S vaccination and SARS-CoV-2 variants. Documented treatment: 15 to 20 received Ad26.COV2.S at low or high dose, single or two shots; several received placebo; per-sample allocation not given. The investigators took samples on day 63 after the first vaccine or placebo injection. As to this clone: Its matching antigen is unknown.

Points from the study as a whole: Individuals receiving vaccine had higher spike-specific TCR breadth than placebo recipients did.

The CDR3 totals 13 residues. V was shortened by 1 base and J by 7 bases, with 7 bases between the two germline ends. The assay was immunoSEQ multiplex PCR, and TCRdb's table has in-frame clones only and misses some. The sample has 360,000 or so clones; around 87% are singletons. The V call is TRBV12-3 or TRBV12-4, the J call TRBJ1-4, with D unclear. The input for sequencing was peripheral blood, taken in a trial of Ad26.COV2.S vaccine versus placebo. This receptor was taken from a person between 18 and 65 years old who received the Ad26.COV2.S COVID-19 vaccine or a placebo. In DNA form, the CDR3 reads TGTGCCAGCAGTTTAGGGTTAATTGAAAAACTGTTTTTT. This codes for CASSLGLIEKLFF.